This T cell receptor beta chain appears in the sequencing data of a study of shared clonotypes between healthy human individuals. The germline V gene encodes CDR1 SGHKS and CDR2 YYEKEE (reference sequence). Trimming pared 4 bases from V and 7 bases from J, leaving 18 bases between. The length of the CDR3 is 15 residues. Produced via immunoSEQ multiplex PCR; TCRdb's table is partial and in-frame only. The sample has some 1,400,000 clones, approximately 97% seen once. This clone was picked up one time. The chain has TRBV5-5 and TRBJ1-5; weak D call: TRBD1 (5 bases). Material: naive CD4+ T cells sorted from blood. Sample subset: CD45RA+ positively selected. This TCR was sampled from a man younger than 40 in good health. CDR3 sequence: CASSPTGGSNQPQHF. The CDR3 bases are TGTGCCAGCAGCCCGACCGGGGGATCGAACCAGCCCCAGCATTTT.